Listed below are T cell receptor beta chains from one sample, sequenced in a study of T cells after yellow fever vaccination. TCRdb re-called the 5' RACE reads through MiXCR, storing one row per CDR3 protein. The sample carries about 210,000 distinct CDR3 sequences, approximately 3.3% recorded once. The specimen comprised CD4+ T cells sorted from PBMCs, sampled 10 days after the yellow fever booster vaccination. Source of these receptors: a man aged 18 to 29 who received the YFV17D yellow fever vaccine. Each CDR3 is given with its conserved first and last residue. The order of the fields is J gene, D gene, clone size, V gene, CDR3 DNA, CDR3 protein. The D gene is left open where the match is weak. A row's size may be missing; if present it is once, few, many or a size class.

>TRBJ2-5|NA|many|TRBV12-3/TRBV12-4
TGTGCCAGCAGTTCCGGGCGGGAGACCCAGTACTTC
CASSSGRETQYF
>TRBJ1-1|NA|many|TRBV7-2
TGTGCCAGCAGCCCGGGCCCGAACACTGAAGCTTTCTTT
CASSPGPNTEAFF
>TRBJ1-2|NA|NA|TRBV21-1
TGTGCCAGCAGCAAAAATGGGCTGTCGAACTATGGCTACACCTTC
CASSKNGLSNYGYTF
>TRBJ2-7|NA|many|TRBV11-3
TGTGCCAGCAGCGACGGGGACGGATACGAGCAGTACTTC
CASSDGDGYEQYF
>TRBJ1-5|NA|many|TRBV7-9
TGTGCCACCCAAAGGATAGATCAGCCCCAGCATTTT
CATQRIDQPQHF
>TRBJ2-2|TRBD2|many|TRBV4-1
TGCGCCAGCAGCCAAGGGGGACTAGCGGGGGGACTTACCGGGGAGCTGTTTTTT
CASSQGGLAGGLTGELFF
>TRBJ1-4|TRBD1|many|TRBV12-3/TRBV12-4
TGTGCCAGCAGTGGGACAGGGCATGAAAAACTGTTTTTT
CASSGTGHEKLFF
>TRBJ2-1|NA|NA|TRBV21-1
TGTGCCAGCAACTCCGTAGGGGGGGTTTCCAATGAGCAGTTCTTC
CASNSVGGVSNEQFF
>TRBJ1-1|NA|few|TRBV7-2
TGTGCCAGCAGCCCCGGAGGGGCAGGCATGAACACTGAAGCTTTCTTT
CASSPGGAGMNTEAFF
>TRBJ1-1|TRBD1|many|TRBV18
TGTGCCAGCTCAGCGACCGGGACAGCGAACACTGAAGCTTTCTTT
CASSATGTANTEAFF
>TRBJ2-1|NA|many|TRBV5-1
TGCGCCAGCAGCTTGGGGGGGTATGAGCAGTTCTTC
CASSLGGYEQFF
>TRBJ1-1|NA|few|TRBV28
TGTGCCAGCAGTGCCTCGCGAGGAGCCATGAACACTGAAGCTTTCTTT
CASSASRGAMNTEAFF
>TRBJ1-1|TRBD1|many|TRBV18
TGTGCCAGCTCACCCAACTCTTGGACAGGCTTGAACACTGAAGCTTTCTTT
CASSPNSWTGLNTEAFF
>TRBJ1-1|NA|NA|TRBV29-1
TGCAGCGTTGAAAAGGGGCCCCTTTTTAACACTGAAGCTTTCTTT
CSVEKGPLFNTEAFF
>TRBJ2-7|TRBD1|few|TRBV6-5
TGTGCCACCTCTCGGACAGGGGGCTACGAGCAGTACTTC
CATSRTGGYEQYF
>TRBJ1-4|NA|many|TRBV7-9
TGTGCCAGCAGCTTGATGGGGGAAAAACTGTTTTTT
CASSLMGEKLFF
>TRBJ1-4|NA|few|TRBV29-1
TGCAGCGTTGAAGATTCGGGGGGGGATGAAAAACTGTTTTTT
CSVEDSGGDEKLFF
>TRBJ1-2|NA|few|TRBV18
TGTGCCAGCTCACCAGTGGACGCCCCCGGGGGGAACTATGGCTACACCTTC
CASSPVDAPGGNYGYTF
>TRBJ1-3|NA|NA|TRBV11-2
TGTGCCAGCACCCAGGGGCGATCCGGAAACACCATATATTTT
CASTQGRSGNTIYF
>TRBJ2-4|NA|few|TRBV18
TGTGCCAGCTCACCCCTGGGGGGCGGCGTCTCCAAAAACATTCAGTACTTC
CASSPLGGGVSKNIQYF
>TRBJ2-1|NA|NA|TRBV5-1
TGCGCCAGCAGCTTGGGGAGGGCGCAGGACAATGAGCAGTTCTTC
CASSLGRAQDNEQFF
>TRBJ2-1|NA|many|TRBV6-2/TRBV6-3
TGTGCCAGCAGCCCCGCCCTCAGGGAGCAGTTCTTC
CASSPALREQFF
>TRBJ1-5|NA|few|TRBV5-6
TGTGCCAGCAGCTCAAGTATTGGATGGGGAAAGCATTTT
CASSSSIGWGKHF
>TRBJ2-1|TRBD1|NA|TRBV12-3/TRBV12-4
TGTGCCAGCAGGCAGGGACAGGGCAATGAGCAGTTCTTC
CASRQGQGNEQFF
>TRBJ1-2|NA|many|TRBV5-1
TGCGCCAGCAGCTTGACAGAGGGTTATGGCTACACCTTC
CASSLTEGYGYTF
>TRBJ1-2|TRBD1|many|TRBV7-9
TGTGCCAGCAGCATCGACCAGGGGGACTATGGCTACACCTTC
CASSIDQGDYGYTF
>TRBJ2-1|NA|NA|TRBV7-6
TGTGCCAGCAGCTTATGGGAGGAGCAGTTCTTC
CASSLWEEQFF
>TRBJ2-5|NA|many|TRBV7-2
TGTGCCAGCAGCCGCCTCTGGGCCCAAGAGACCCAGTACTTC
CASSRLWAQETQYF
>TRBJ1-1|NA|NA|TRBV20-1
TGCAGTGCTAGTCTTCGGAACACTGAAGCTTTCTTT
CSASLRNTEAFF
>TRBJ2-3|NA|many|TRBV19
TGTGCCAGTAGCATTCAGGGTCTGGAGGATACGCAGTATTTT
CASSIQGLEDTQYF
>TRBJ2-1|NA|NA|TRBV5-1
TGCGCCAGCAGCTTGGTTGCAGAAAACAATGAGCAGTTCTTC
CASSLVAENNEQFF
>TRBJ1-1|TRBD1|few|TRBV12-3/TRBV12-4
TGTGCCACTCACAGACAGGGCTTGAACACTGAAGCTTTCTTT
CATHRQGLNTEAFF
>TRBJ2-1|TRBD1|few|TRBV5-1
TGCGCCAGCACCACCGGGACAGGGGTTTACGGTGAGCAGTTCTTC
CASTTGTGVYGEQFF
>TRBJ2-3|NA|NA|TRBV6-5
TGTGCCAGCAGTTACTCGGGACTTTTGGGTGCTACGCAGTATTTT
CASSYSGLLGATQYF
>TRBJ2-2|TRBD2|many|TRBV7-2
TGTGCCAGCAGCCTACTAGCGGGGGCCGGGGAGCTGTTTTTT
CASSLLAGAGELFF
>TRBJ2-5|NA|many|TRBV7-2
TGTGCCAGCAGCTTAGGAGTGGGGGGAACGTGGGAGACCCAGTACTTC
CASSLGVGGTWETQYF
>TRBJ2-1|TRBD2|many|TRBV4-2
TGTGCCAGCAGTACTGATCTAGCGGACTACAATGAGCAGTTCTTC
CASSTDLADYNEQFF